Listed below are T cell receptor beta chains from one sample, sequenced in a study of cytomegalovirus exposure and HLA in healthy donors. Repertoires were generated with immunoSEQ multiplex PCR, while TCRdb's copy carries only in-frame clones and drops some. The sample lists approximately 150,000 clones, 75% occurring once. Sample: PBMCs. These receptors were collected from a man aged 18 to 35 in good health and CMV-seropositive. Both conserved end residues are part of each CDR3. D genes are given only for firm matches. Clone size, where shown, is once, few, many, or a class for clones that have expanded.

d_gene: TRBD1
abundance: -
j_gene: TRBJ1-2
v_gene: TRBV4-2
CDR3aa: CASSQGQGASGYTF
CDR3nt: TGTGCCAGCAGCCAAGGGCAGGGGGCGAGTGGCTACACCTTC

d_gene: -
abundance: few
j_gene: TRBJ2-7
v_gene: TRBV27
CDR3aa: CASSFGQHYEQYF
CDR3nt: TGTGCCAGCAGTTTTGGGCAGCACTACGAGCAGTACTTC

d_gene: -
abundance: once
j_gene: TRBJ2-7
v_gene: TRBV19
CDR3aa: CASSVDLRDYEQYF
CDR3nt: TGTGCCAGTAGTGTCGATCTCAGGGACTACGAGCAGTACTTC

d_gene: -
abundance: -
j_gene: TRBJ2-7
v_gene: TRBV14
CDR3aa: CASSQSSVDSHYEQYF
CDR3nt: TGTGCCAGCAGCCAATCCAGCGTCGACAGCCACTACGAGCAGTACTTC

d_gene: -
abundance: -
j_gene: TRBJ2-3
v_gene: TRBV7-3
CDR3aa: CASSVSGTDTQYF
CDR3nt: TGTGCCAGCAGTGTTAGCGGCACAGATACGCAGTATTTT

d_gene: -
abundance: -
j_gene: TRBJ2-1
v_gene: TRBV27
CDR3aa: CASRFRARESFYNEQFF
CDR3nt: TGTGCCAGCAGATTCCGTGCCCGGGAAAGCTTCTACAATGAGCAGTTCTTC

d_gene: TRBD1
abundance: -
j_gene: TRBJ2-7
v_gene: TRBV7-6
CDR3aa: CASSTGTGVSEQYF
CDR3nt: TGTGCCAGCAGCACAGGGACAGGGGTTTCCGAGCAGTACTTC

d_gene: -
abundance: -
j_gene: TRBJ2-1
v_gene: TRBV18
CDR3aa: CASSPPIMDSDYNEQFF
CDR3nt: TGTGCCAGCTCACCGCCTATTATGGACAGCGACTACAATGAGCAGTTCTTC

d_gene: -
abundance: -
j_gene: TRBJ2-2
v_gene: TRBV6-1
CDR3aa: CASSEITIRGGELFF
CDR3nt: TGTGCCAGCAGTGAAATAACTATTAGGGGCGGGGAGCTGTTTTTT

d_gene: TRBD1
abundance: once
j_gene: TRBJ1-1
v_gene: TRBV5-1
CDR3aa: CASSLTGTGGNTEAFF
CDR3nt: TGCGCCAGCAGCCTTACCGGGACAGGGGGAAACACTGAAGCTTTCTTT

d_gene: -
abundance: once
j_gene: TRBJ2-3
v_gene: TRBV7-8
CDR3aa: CASSASRTDTQYF
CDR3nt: TGTGCCAGCAGCGCCAGTCGCACAGATACGCAGTATTTT

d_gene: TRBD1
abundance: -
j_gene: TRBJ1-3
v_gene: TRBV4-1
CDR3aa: CASSQGLGTGEVTIYF
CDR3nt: TGCGCCAGCAGCCAAGGACTCGGGACAGGGGAAGTAACCATATATTTT

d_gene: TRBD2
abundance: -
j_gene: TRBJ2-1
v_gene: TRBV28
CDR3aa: CAIEKPSGGIEQFF
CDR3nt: TGTGCCATTGAGAAGCCTAGCGGGGGGATCGAGCAGTTCTTC

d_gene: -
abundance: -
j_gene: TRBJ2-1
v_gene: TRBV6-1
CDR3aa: CATTVQGGYNEQFF
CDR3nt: TGTGCCACCACAGTCCAAGGGGGTTACAATGAGCAGTTCTTC

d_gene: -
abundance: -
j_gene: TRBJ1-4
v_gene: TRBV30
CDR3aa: CAWSTQGRGKLFF
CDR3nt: TGTGCCTGGAGTACACAGGGAAGAGGAAAACTGTTTTTT

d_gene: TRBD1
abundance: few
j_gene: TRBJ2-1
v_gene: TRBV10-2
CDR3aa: CASSESSGTGRNEQFF
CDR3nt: TGCGCCAGCAGTGAGTCTTCCGGGACAGGGCGCAATGAGCAGTTCTTC

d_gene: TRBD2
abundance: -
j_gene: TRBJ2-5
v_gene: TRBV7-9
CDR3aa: CASSNEIRDPGGAQYF
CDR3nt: TGTGCCAGCAGCAATGAGATTAGGGATCCGGGGGGGGCCCAGTACTTC

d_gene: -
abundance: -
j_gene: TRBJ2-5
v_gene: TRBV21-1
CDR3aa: CASSMRLGRFQETQYF
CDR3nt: TGTGCCAGCAGCATGAGACTCGGGAGATTTCAAGAGACCCAGTACTTC

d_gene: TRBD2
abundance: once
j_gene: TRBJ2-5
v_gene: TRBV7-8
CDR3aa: CASGLGEGLETQYF
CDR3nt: TGTGCCAGCGGGCTGGGGGAGGGCCTTGAGACCCAGTACTTC

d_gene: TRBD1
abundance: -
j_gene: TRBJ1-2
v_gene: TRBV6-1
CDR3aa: CASSEARTGYGYTF
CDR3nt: TGTGCCAGCAGTGAAGCACGGACAGGCTATGGCTACACCTTC

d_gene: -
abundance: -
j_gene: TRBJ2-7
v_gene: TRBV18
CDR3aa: CASSPPGASGVVGEQYF
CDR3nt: TGTGCCAGCTCACCACCTGGCGCTTCGGGGGTAGTAGGCGAGCAGTACTTC

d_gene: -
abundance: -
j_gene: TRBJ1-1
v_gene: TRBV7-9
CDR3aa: CSSSSTRAFF
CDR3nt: TGTTCCAGCAGCTCCACCAGGGCTTTCTTT

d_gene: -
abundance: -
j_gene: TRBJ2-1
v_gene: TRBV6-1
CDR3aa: CASTASSYNEQFF
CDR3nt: TGTGCCAGCACCGCGTCCTCTTACAATGAGCAGTTCTTC

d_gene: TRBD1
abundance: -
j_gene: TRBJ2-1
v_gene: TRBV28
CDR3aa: CASYRTGGNEQFF
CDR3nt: TGTGCCAGCTATAGGACAGGGGGCAATGAGCAGTTCTTC

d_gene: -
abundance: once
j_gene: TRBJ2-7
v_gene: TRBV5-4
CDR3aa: CASSLGGVSYEQYF
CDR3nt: TGTGCCAGCAGCTTGGGGGGGGTCTCCTACGAGCAGTACTTC

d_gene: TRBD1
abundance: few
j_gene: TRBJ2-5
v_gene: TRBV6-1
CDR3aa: CASSASLQGLQETQYF
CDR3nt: TGTGCCAGCAGTGCTTCTCTACAGGGGTTACAAGAGACCCAGTACTTC

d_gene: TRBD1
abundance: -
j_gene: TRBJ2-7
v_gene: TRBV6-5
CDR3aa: CASSPDREAYEQYF
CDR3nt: TGTGCCAGCAGTCCGGACAGGGAGGCCTACGAGCAGTACTTC

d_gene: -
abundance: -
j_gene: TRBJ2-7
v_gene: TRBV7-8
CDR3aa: CASSPDSSYEQYF
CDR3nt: TGTGCCAGCAGCCCCGACTCCTCCTACGAGCAGTACTTC

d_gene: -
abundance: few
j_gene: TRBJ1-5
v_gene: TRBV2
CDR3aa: CASSEYLLGGRAQPQHF
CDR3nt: TGTGCCAGCAGTGAATACCTCTTGGGGGGACGGGCTCAGCCCCAGCATTTT

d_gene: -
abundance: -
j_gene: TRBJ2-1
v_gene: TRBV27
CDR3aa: CASSPGAAGPYNEQFF
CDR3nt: TGTGCCAGCAGTCCCGGTGCGGCGGGACCCTACAATGAGCAGTTCTTC

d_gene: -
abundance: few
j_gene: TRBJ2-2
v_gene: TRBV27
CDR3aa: CASRQRAGTFGELFF
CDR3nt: TGTGCCAGCAGGCAGCGGGCGGGAACCTTCGGGGAGCTGTTTTTT

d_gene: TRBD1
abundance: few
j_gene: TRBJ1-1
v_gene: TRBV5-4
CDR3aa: CASSFSRGRDTEAFF
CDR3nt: TGTGCCAGCAGCTTTTCAAGGGGGCGGGACACTGAAGCTTTCTTT

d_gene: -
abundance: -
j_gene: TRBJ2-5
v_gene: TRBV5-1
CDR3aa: CASSFGWLEETQYF
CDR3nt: TGCGCCAGCAGCTTTGGGTGGCTAGAAGAGACCCAGTACTTC

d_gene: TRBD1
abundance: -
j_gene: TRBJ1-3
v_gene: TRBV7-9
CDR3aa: CASGNRGLFGNTIYF
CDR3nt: TGTGCCAGCGGTAACAGGGGCCTTTTCGGAAACACCATATATTTT

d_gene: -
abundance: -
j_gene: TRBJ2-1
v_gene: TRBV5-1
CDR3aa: CASSLSSPGSDEQFF
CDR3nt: TGCGCCAGCAGCTTGTCTTCGCCCGGGAGTGATGAGCAGTTCTTC

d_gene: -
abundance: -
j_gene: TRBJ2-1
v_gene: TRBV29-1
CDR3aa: CSVEALGQYNEQFF
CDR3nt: TGCAGCGTTGAGGCCTTGGGACAATACAATGAGCAGTTCTTC

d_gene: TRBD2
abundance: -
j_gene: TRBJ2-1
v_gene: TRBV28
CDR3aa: CASSRIAGGQSYNEQFF
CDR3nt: TGTGCCAGCAGTCGAATAGCGGGAGGGCAATCCTACAATGAGCAGTTCTTC

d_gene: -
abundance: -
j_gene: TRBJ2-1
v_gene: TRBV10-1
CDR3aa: CASSERGSSYNEQFF
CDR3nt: TGCGCCAGCAGTGAGAGGGGAAGCTCCTACAATGAGCAGTTCTTC

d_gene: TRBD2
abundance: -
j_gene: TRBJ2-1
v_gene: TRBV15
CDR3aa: CATSSPSGRVVNEQFF
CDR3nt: TGTGCCACCAGCAGTCCTAGCGGGAGGGTAGTAAATGAGCAGTTCTTC

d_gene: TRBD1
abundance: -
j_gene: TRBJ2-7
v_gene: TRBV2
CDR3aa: CASSEDRGSEQYF
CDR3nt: TGTGCCAGCAGTGAGGACAGGGGGAGCGAGCAGTACTTC

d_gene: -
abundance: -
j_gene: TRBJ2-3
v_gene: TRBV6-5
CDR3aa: CASSYSMRGTDTQYF
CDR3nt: TGTGCCAGCAGTTACTCGATGCGGGGCACAGATACGCAGTATTTT

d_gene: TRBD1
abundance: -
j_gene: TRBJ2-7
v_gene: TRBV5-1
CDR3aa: CASSLAGQGFGEQYF
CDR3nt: TGCGCCAGCAGCTTGGCCGGACAGGGGTTTGGCGAGCAGTACTTC

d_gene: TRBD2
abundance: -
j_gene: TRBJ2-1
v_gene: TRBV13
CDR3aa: CASSSLAGDEQFF
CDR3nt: TGTGCCAGCAGCTCTTTAGCGGGCGATGAGCAGTTCTTC

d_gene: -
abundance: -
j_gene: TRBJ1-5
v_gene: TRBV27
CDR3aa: CASSSRGFSNQPQHF
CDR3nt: TGTGCCAGCAGCTCTCGGGGGTTTAGCAATCAGCCCCAGCATTTT

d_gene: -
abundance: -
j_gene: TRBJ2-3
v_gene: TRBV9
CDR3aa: CASSPRIGEADTQYF
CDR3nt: TGTGCCAGCAGCCCCCGAATAGGGGAGGCAGATACGCAGTATTTT

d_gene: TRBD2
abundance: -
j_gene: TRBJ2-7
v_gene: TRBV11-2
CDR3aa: CASSSTTSGDYEQYF
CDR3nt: TGTGCCAGCAGCTCCACGACTAGCGGGGACTACGAGCAGTACTTC

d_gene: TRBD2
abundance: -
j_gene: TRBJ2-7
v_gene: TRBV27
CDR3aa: CASSLTSEYEQYF
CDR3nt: TGTGCCAGCAGTTTGACTAGCGAGTACGAGCAGTACTTC

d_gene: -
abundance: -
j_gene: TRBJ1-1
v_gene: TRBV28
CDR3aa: CASSFQAWDTEAFF
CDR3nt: TGTGCCAGCAGTTTCCAGGCGTGGGACACTGAAGCTTTCTTT

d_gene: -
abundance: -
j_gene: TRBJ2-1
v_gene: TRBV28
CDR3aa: CRSGSSYNEQFF
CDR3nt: TGTCGAAGCGGAAGCTCCTACAATGAGCAGTTCTTC

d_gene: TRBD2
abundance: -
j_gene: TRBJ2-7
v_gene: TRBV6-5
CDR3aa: CASLTSALYEQYF
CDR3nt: TGTGCCAGCCTGACTAGCGCGCTCTACGAGCAGTACTTC

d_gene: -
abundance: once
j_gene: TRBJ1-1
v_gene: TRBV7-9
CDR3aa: CANTPGFEQAFF
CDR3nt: TGTGCCAACACCCCGGGATTCGAACAAGCTTTCTTT

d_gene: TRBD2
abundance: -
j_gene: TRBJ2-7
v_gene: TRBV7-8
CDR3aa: CASSLTGVAGGPIKFYEQYF
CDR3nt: TGTGCCAGCAGCCTGACAGGGGTAGCGGGAGGGCCTATTAAGTTCTACGAGCAGTACTTC

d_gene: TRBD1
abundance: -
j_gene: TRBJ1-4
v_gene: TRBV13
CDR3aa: CASSLKAGTGGEKLFF
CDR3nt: TGTGCCAGCAGCTTAAAAGCCGGGACAGGGGGGGAAAAACTGTTTTTT

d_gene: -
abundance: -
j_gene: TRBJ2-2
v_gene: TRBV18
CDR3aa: CASSPEMTTNTGELFF
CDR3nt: TGTGCCAGCTCACCAGAGATGACAACGAACACCGGGGAGCTGTTTTTT

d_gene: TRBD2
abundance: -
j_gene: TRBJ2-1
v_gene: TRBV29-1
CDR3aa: CSGTSGSRTYNEQFF
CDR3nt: TGCAGCGGGACTAGCGGGAGTCGGACCTACAATGAGCAGTTCTTC